The following is a TCR beta chain sequence with its context. Its matching antigen is unknown. The data belong to a study of T cell responses to AZD1222 COVID-19 vaccine. Findings of the study overall: With dominance at 160-218 and 743-854, vaccine-associated CD4 TCRs spanned spike. Recipients of AZD1222 seropositive at baseline numbered only 6 or 7.

The germline V gene has CDR1 LNHDA and CDR2 SQIVND (reference sequence). V was pared by 6 bases and J by 4 bases, with 4 bases of the junction left unmatched. CDR3 size: 14 residues. Measured with immunoSEQ multiplex PCR; TCRdb has only the in-frame clones, and not every one. The sample consists of around 120,000 clones, more than 85% of them appearing once. The clonotype originates from an adult in good health. This chain connects TRBV19 to TRBJ1-5; the match to TRBD1 covers 9 bases. The starting material was peripheral blood, obtained on day 0 of AZD1222 vaccination. CDR3: CASSGTGSNQPQHF. The CDR3 region has the DNA TGTGCCAGTAGCGGGACAGGGTCAAATCAGCCCCAGCATTTT.